This passage covers 3 T cell receptor beta chains from one sample sequenced in a study of beta chain features in type 1 diabetes. Every bit of the isolated RNA underwent reverse transcription, so sequencing read expressed TCRB transcripts. The method was immunoSEQ multiplex PCR; TCRdb's version includes in-frame clones alone and lacks a portion of them. This table has some 220,000 clones, approximately 11% appearing once. The sample taken for sequencing was central memory CD4+ T cells from blood. The receptor set was obtained from a man between 18 and 29 years old in good health.

In its sample, this clone was seen many times. V gene TRBV13 combines with J gene TRBJ2-3; weak D call: TRBD1 (5 bases). The CDR3 length is 13 residues. Trimming took 5 bases from V and 3 from J, leaving 9 bases between them. Germline CDR1 PRHDT, CDR2 FYEKMQ (reference sequence). The CDR3 DNA follows: TGTGCCAGCAGCCTCAGACAGACAGATACGCAGTATTTT. Translated, it gives CASSLRQTDTQYF.

There are many counts of this clone. Just one base apart from a much larger clone, this may be a read error. Within the sample, other DNA sequences also encode this same CDR3. The chain couples TRBV14 to TRBJ1-2; D uncertain. CDR1 and CDR2 (germline): SGHDN, FVKESK. V gave up 1 base and J gave up 2 bases, with 5 bases separating them. The CDR3 sequence is 13 residues long. The CDR3, as DNA: TGTGCCAGCAGCCAAGGCGGGAACTATGGCTACACCTTC. Amino acids: CASSQGGNYGYTF. Full variable domain (rest looked up from reference TRBV14 and TRBJ1-2): EAGVTQFPSHSVIEKGQTVTLRCDPISGHDNLYWYRRVMGKEIKFLLHFVKESKQDESGMPNNRFLAERTGGTYSTLKVQPAELEDSGVYFCASSQGGNYGYTFGSGTRLTVV.

The chain uses TRBV30 and TRBJ1-4; possibly TRBD1 for D (6 bases). Germline loops: CDR1 GTSNPN, CDR2 SVGIG (reference sequence). V shed 2 bases and J shed 2 bases, with 9 bases lying between them. The CDR3 loop spans 14 amino acids. CDR3: CAWSTGWTNEKLFF. DNA for the CDR3: TGTGCCTGGAGTACAGGGTGGACTAATGAAAAACTGTTTTTT.